These 7 T cell receptor beta chains were sequenced from one sample in a study of cytotoxic CD8 clonotypes in ibrutinib-treated CLL. The repertoire was sequenced with immunoSEQ multiplex PCR; TCRdb's copy has only in-frame clones and lacks some. The data hold more than 50,000 clones, with roughly 59% observed a single time. The sequencing used PBMCs, collected after 12 months of ibrutinib treatment. The source of these receptors is a human donor with chronic lymphocytic leukemia.

In this sample, this clone turned up once. The chain joins TRBV19 to TRBJ2-7; D call uncertain. CDR1 is LNHDA, CDR2 SQIVND, per germline (reference sequence). V lost 6 bases and J 6 bases, leaving 15 bases between the germline ends. CDR3 length equals 13 residues. The chain's CDR3 is CASSDPHWAEQYV. In DNA form, the CDR3 reads TGTGCCAGTAGCGACCCCCACTGGGCCGAGCAGTACGTC.

The gene calls are TRBV28 and TRBJ2-2; a weak D match, TRBD2 (6 bases). The CDR3 totals 14 residues. V was cut by 8 bases and J by 5 bases, with 15 bases left in between. CDR1 and CDR2 from the germline V gene are MDHEN and SYDVKM. CDR3 region: CASGGVLITGELFF. CDR3 coding DNA: TGTGCCAGCGGAGGGGTCCTTATTACCGGGGAGCTGTTTTTT.

This clone was detected a few times. This rearrangement joins TRBV7-8 to TRBJ1-2; D is unclear. The CDR3 contains 14 residues. CDR1 and CDR2 from the germline V gene are SGHVS and FQNEAQ. Trimming stripped 2 bases from V and 4 bases from J, with 11 bases between. The CDR3 DNA reads TGTGCCAGCAGCTTATCCGCACGAACCTATGGCTACACCTTC. It codes for CASSLSARTYGYTF.

The rearrangement links TRBV5-6 to TRBJ1-2, with 7 bases fitting TRBD1. This CDR3 is built from 15 residues. The germline gives CDR1 SGHDT, CDR2 YYEEEE. Trimming at V came to 4 bases and at J to 3 bases, leaving 9 bases not matched to a gene. The CDR3 loop is CASSLTTGKHYGYTF. The CDR3 coding sequence is TGTGCCAGCAGCCTTACGACAGGGAAGCACTATGGCTACACCTTC.

The chain employs TRBV5-4 and TRBJ2-3; TRBD1 might be the D (6 bases). CDR1 and CDR2 (germline): SGHNT, YYREEE (reference sequence). V lost 5 bases to trimming and J lost 2 bases, with 15 bases between them. The CDR3 contains 15 residues. The CDR3 DNA reads TGTGCCAGCAGTCTGGTGGGGGCCGCCACAGATACGCAGTATTTT. This gives the protein CASSLVGAATDTQYF.

The chain recombines TRBV18 with TRBJ2-2, with unresolved D. CDR1 KGHSH and CDR2 LQKENI come from the germline V gene. V was trimmed by 3 bases and J by 1 base, leaving 12 bases between them. The CDR3 loop spans 16 amino acids. CDR3 residues: CASSPLPVQNTGELFF. The CDR3 nucleotides read TGTGCCAGCTCACCCTTGCCGGTGCAGAACACCGGGGAGCTGTTTTTT.

The rearrangement links TRBV6-5 to TRBJ2-5; D is perhaps TRBD2 (5 bases). Germline-derived CDR1 and CDR2 are MNHEY and SVGAGI. Trimming pared 6 bases from V and 2 bases from J, leaving 16 bases between. This CDR3 is built from 15 residues. CDR3 protein: CASSYSGIPQETQYF. The CDR3 DNA is TGTGCCAGCAGCTATTCCGGGATACCGCAAGAGACCCAGTACTTC.